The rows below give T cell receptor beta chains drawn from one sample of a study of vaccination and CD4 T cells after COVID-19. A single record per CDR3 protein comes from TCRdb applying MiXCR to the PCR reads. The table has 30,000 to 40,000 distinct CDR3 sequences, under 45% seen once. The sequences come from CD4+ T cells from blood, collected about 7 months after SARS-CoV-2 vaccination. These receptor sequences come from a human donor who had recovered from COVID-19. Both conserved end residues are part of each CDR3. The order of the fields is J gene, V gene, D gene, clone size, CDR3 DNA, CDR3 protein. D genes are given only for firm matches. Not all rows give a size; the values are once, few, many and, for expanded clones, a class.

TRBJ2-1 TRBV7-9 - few TGTGCCAGCAGCCCCGTGGGGGCGGGAGCTTACAATGAGCAGTTCTTC CASSPVGAGAYNEQFF
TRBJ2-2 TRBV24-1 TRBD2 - TGTGCCACCTATAGCGGGGCGAACACCGGGGAGCTGTTTTTT CATYSGANTGELFF
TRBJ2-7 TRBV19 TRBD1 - TGTGCCAGCCCGGGACAGGGGCGGTACGAGCAGTACTTC CASPGQGRYEQYF
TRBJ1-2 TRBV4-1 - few TGCGCCAGCAGCCAAGGGGGGTACACTAACTATGGCTACACCTTC CASSQGGYTNYGYTF
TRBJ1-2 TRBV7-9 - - TGTGCCAGCACCCGGCCGCAAGAATACTATGGCTTCACCTTC CASTRPQEYYGFTF
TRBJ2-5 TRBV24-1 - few TGTGCCACCAGTGGGGCCAGGTTAGAGACCCAGTACTTC CATSGARLETQYF
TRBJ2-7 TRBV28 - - TGTGCCAGCAGTTTTCTGGGTCCTTACCCCTACGAGCAGTACTTC CASSFLGPYPYEQYF
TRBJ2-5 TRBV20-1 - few TGCAGTGCTTCAGACAGGACAACCCAAGAGACCCAGTACTTC CSASDRTTQETQYF
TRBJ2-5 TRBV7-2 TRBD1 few TGTGCCAGCAGCTCCTCCGGGACAGGGGTATATTTTGCGGGAGAGACCCAGTACTTC CASSSSGTGVYFAGETQYF
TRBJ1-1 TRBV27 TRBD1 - TGTGCCAGCAGTTTACAGGGGGCGGGGGGGAAGAACGCTGAAGCTTTCTTT CASSLQGAGGKNAEAFF
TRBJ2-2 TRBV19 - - TGTGCCAGTAGTATCCCCACCGGGGAGCTGTTTTTT CASSIPTGELFF
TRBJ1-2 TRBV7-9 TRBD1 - TGTGCCAGCAGCCGGGGACAGCCCTATGGCTACACCTTC CASSRGQPYGYTF
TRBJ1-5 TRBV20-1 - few TGCAGTGCTAGAATCGGCAGGATTAATCAGCCCCAGCATTTT CSARIGRINQPQHF
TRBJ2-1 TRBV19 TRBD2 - TGTGCCAGTAGTATCCTAGCGGGGACGCCTAACAATGAGCAGTTCTTC CASSILAGTPNNEQFF
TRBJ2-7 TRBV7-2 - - TGTGCCAGCAGCTTAGCGTTTGGCGTCTCCTACGAGCAGTACTTC CASSLAFGVSYEQYF
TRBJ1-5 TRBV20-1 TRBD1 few TGCAGTGCGCAGTCAGGGGGGCTTTGGGGTCAGCCCCAGCATTTT CSAQSGGLWGQPQHF
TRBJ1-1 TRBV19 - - TGTGCCAGTAGTATAGAGCCGGGCCGGCAAGCTTTCTTT CASSIEPGRQAFF
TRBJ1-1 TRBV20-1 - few TGCAGTGCAACGACAGGGAACACTGAAGCTTTCTTT CSATTGNTEAFF
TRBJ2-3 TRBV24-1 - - TGTGCCACCGAGACGGATTCTAGCACAGATACGCAGTATTTT CATETDSSTDTQYF
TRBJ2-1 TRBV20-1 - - TGCAGTGCTAGGATTTGGGGGGATCAAAATTTCCCCTACAATGAGCAGTTCTTC CSARIWGDQNFPYNEQFF
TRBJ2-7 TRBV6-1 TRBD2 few TGTGCCAGCAGTGGGGATTCTAGCGGGAGTTACGAGCAGTACTTC CASSGDSSGSYEQYF
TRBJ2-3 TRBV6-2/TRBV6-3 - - TGTGCCAGCACCCAGAGACCTTCCGATACGCAGTATTTT CASTQRPSDTQYF
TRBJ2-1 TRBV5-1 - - TGCGCCAGCAGCTTGGGGACTGTCCATGAGCAGTTCTTC CASSLGTVHEQFF
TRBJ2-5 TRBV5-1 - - TGCGCCAGCAGCTTGGGTTTGCAAGAGACCCAGTACTTC CASSLGLQETQYF
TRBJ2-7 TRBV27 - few TGTGCCAGCAGTTTTGCACCGGGTCCTCAAGCCGAGCAGTACTTC CASSFAPGPQAEQYF
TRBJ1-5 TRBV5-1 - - TGCGCCAGCAGCTTGGGTGGGGGAGGCGGGCAGCCCCAGCATTTT CASSLGGGGGQPQHF
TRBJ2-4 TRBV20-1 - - TGCAGTACCTCCCTGTCGGGCCTCACCCGTCGAAACATTCAGTACTTC CSTSLSGLTRRNIQYF
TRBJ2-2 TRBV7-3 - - TGTGCCAGCAGCCCCCCGGCGGGGTTAGACACCGGGGAGCTGTTTTTT CASSPPAGLDTGELFF
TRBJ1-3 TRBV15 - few TGTGCCACTGATGCCGGTTCGGGCGGAAACACCATATATTTT CATDAGSGGNTIYF
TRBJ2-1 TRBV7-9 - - TGTGCCAGCAGCTTAACCGTGGGGTACAATGAGCAGTTCTTC CASSLTVGYNEQFF
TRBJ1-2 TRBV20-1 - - TGCAGTGCTAGTCCGAGGGGGGCGAACTATGGCTACACCTTC CSASPRGANYGYTF
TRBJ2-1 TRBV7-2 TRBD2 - TGTGCCAGCAGAGATCCGGGACACCGGACTAGCGGGAGGGCCTACAATGAGCAGTTCTTC CASRDPGHRTSGRAYNEQFF
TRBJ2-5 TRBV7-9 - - TGTGCCAGCAGCTCTACGACCGCAAGACAGGTCCTGCAAGAGACCCAGTACTTC CASSSTTARQVLQETQYF
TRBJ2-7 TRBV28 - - TGTGCCAGCAGTTTTTCGACGGGGACGGTAGGGCACGAGCAGTACTTC CASSFSTGTVGHEQYF
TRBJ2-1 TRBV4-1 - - TGCGCCAGCAGCCAAGATGGGATCAATGAGCAGTTCTTC CASSQDGINEQFF
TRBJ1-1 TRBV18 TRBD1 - TGTGCCAGCTCACCACCGAACAGGGGCAGGACTGAAGCTTTCTTT CASSPPNRGRTEAFF
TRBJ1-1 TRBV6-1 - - TGTGCCGCAGCCCCCGGGGGGCCGAACACTGAAGCTTTCTTT CAAAPGGPNTEAFF
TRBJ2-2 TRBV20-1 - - TGCAGTGCTACGTCAGCAGGCCCTTTATCTAACACCGGGGAGCTGTTTTTT CSATSAGPLSNTGELFF
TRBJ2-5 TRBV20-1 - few TGCAGTGCTAGAGCAGGGCGCTCCGTGCAAGAGACCCAGTACTTC CSARAGRSVQETQYF
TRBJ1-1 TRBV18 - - TGTGCCAGCTCACCATTGGGGAACACTGAAGCTTTCTTT CASSPLGNTEAFF
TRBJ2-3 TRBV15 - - TGTGCCACCAGCAGAGACACCAACACAGATACGCAGTATTTT CATSRDTNTDTQYF
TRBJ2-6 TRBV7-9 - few TGTGCCAGCAGCTCTAACCCCTCTGGGGCCAACGTCCTGACTTTC CASSSNPSGANVLTF
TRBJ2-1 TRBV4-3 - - TGCGCCAGCAGCCAAGATCAGAGTGTGACAGGAAAGAATGAGCAGTTCTTC CASSQDQSVTGKNEQFF
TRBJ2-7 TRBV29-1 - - TGCAGCGCAGGGACAAGGGACGGGGAGCAGTACTTC CSAGTRDGEQYF
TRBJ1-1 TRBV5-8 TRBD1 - TGTGCCAGCAGCCACAGCTTGGGACAGGGGAACACTGAAGCTTTCTTT CASSHSLGQGNTEAFF
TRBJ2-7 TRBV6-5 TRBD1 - TGTGCCAGCAGTTACTCGAAGACAGGGATTTACGAGCAGTACTTC CASSYSKTGIYEQYF
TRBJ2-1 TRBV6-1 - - TGTGCCAGCAGCATAGGTGATGAGCAGTTCTTC CASSIGDEQFF
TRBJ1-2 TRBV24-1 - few TGTGCCACCAGTGACCCCTATGGCTACACCTTC CATSDPYGYTF
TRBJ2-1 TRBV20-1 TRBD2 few TGCAGTGTTTGGACTAGCGGGATCTACAATGAGCAGTTCTTC CSVWTSGIYNEQFF